This T cell receptor beta chain is from a study of long-term antiretroviral therapy in people with HIV. The J segment lost 0 bases and the V segment lost 6 bases, leaving 3 bases of the junction unmatched. CDR3 length: 15 amino acids. The germline V gene has CDR1 MNHEY and CDR2 SVGAGI. Survey-level resolution applied to immunoSEQ assay v3.0. TCRdb's copy holds only in-frame clones and misses some; the assay was immunoSEQ multiplex PCR. The data show approximately 47,000 clones, about 88% seen once. Overall study results and limits: After ART, diversity increased yet remained lower than transplant donor controls. Whichever time point was examined, clones expanded before ART dominated the repertoire.

There are a few counts of this clone. What it binds is unknown. This clonotype originated in a young woman with HIV. Sequenced material: unsorted PBMCs, taken 0.8 years after starting antiretroviral therapy. The V gene is TRBV6-5, the J gene TRBJ1-5; 9 bases are a match to TRBD1. CDR3 sequence: CASRGQGPSNQPQHF. For the CDR3, the DNA is TGTGCCAGCAGGGGACAGGGCCCTAGCAATCAGCCCCAGCATTTT.